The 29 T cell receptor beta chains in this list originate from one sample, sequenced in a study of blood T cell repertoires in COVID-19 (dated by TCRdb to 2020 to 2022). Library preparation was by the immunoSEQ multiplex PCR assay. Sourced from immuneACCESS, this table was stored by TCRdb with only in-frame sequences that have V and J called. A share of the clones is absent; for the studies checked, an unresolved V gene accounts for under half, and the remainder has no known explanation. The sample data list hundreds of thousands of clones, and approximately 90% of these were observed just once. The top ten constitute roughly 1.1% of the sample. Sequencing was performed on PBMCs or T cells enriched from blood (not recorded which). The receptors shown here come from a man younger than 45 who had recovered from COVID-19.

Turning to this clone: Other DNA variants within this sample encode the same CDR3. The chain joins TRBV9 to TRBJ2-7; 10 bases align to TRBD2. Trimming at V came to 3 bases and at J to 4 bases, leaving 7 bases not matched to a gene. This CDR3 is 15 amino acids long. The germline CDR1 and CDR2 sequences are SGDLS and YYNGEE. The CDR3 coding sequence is TGTGCCAGCAGCGCATCCGGGACTAGCGCATACGAGCAGTACTTC. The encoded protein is CASSASGTSAYEQYF. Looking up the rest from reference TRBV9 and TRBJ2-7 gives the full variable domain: DSGVTQTPKHLITATGQRVTLRCSPRSGDLSVYWYQQSLDQGLQFLIQYYNGEERAKGNILERFSAQQFPDLHSELNLSSLELGDSALYFCASSASGTSAYEQYFGPGTRLTVT.

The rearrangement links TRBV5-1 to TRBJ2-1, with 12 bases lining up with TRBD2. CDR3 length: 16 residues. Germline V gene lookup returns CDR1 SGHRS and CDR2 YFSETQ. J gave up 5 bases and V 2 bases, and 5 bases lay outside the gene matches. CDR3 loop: CASSLGLAGGHNEQFF. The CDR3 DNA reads TGCGCCAGCAGCTTAGGGCTAGCGGGAGGGCACAATGAGCAGTTCTTC.

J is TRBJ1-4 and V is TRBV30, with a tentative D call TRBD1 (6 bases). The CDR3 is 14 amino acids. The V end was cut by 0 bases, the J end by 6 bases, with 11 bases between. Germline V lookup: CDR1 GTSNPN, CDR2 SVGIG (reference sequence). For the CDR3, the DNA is TGTGCCTGGAGTGTAGGGGGTACCCATGAAAAACTGTTTTTT. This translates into CAWSVGGTHEKLFF.

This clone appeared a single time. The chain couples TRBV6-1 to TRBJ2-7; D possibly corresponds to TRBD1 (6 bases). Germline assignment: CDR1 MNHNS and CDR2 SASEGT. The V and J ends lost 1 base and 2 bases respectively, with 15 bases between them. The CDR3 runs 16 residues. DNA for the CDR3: TGTGCCAGCAGTGAAGTGATTTTAGGACAGCCCTACGAGCAGTACTTC. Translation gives CASSEVILGQPYEQYF.

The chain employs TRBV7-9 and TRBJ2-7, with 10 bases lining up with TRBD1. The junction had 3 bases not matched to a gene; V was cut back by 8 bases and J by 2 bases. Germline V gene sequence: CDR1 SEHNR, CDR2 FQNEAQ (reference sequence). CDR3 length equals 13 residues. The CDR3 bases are TGTGCCAGCGAGGGACAGGGGACCTACGAGCAGTACTTC. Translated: CASEGQGTYEQYF.

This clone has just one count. The CDR3 sequence is CASSEYTGSEQFF. The CDR3 nucleotides read TGCGCCAGCAGTGAGTATACTGGGAGTGAGCAGTTCTTC. The chain joins TRBV10-1 to TRBJ2-1; D may be TRBD2 (5 bases). The V gene lost 1 base and the J gene lost 9 bases, with 10 bases spanning the gap. Germline lookup yields CDR1 WNHNN and CDR2 SYGVQD (reference sequence). The CDR3 is 13 amino acids.

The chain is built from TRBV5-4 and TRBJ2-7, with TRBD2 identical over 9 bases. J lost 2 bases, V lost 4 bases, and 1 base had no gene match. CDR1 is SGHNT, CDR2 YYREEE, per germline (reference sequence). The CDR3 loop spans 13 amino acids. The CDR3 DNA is TGTGCCAGCAGCCCTAGCGGGACCTACGAGCAGTACTTC. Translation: CASSPSGTYEQYF.

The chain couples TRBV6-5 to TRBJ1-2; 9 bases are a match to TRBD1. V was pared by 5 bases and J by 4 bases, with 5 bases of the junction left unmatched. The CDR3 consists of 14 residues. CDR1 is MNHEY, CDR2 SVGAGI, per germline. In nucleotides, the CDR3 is TGTGCCAGCAGTCGGACAGGGGAGAGCTATGGCTACACCTTC. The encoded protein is CASSRTGESYGYTF.

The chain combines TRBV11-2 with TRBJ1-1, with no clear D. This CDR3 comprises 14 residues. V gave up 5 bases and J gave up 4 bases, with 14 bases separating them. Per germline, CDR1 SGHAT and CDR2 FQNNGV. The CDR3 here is CASSRSRGSTEAFF. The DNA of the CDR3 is TGTGCCAGCAGCCGGAGTCGGGGTAGCACTGAAGCTTTCTTT.

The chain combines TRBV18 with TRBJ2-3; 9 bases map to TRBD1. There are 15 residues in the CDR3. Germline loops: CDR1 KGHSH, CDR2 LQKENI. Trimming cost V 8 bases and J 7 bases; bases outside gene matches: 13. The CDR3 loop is CASNQGGTGLNTQYF. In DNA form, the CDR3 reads TGTGCCAGCAACCAAGGTGGGACAGGGCTTAATACGCAGTATTTT.

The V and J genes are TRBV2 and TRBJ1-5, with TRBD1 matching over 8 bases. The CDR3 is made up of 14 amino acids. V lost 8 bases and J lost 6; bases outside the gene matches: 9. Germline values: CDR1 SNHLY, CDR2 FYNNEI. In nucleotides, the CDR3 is TGTGCCAGCGCCATAACAGGGGGGGGTCAGCCCCAGCATTTT. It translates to CASAITGGGQPQHF.

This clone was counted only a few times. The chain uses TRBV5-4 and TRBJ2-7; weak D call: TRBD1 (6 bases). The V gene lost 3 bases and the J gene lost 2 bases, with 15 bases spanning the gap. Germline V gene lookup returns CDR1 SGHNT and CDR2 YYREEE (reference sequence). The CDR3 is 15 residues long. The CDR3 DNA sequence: TGTGCCAGCAGCTCGGGACAACGGGGTCCCTACGAGCAGTACTTC. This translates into CASSSGQRGPYEQYF. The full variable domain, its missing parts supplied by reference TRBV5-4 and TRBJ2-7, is ETGVTQSPTHLIKTRGQQVTLRCSSQSGHNTVSWYQQALGQGPQFIFQYYREEENGRGNFPPRFSGLQFPNYSSELNVNALELDDSALYLCASSSGQRGPYEQYFGPGTRLTVT.

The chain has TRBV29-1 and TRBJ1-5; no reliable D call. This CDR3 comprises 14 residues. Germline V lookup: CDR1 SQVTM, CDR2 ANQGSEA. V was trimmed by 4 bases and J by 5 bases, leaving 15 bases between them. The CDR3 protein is CSVGEGRADQPQHF. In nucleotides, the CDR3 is TGCAGCGTTGGGGAGGGAAGGGCCGATCAGCCCCAGCATTTT.

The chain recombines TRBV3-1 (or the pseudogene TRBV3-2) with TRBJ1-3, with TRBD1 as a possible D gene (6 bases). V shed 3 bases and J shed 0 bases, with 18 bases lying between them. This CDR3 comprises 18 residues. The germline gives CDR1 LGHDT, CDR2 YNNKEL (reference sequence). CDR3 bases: TGTGCCAGCAGCCAGATGGGGGCAGGCTTAAGCTCTGGAAACACCATATATTTT. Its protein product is CASSQMGAGLSSGNTIYF.

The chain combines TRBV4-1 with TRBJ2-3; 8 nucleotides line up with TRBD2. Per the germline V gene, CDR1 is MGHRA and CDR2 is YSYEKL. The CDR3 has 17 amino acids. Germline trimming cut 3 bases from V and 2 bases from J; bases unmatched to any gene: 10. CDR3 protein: CASSQAGGGSPTDTQYF. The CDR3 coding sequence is TGCGCCAGCAGCCAGGCCGGGGGGGGGTCTCCCACAGATACGCAGTATTTT.

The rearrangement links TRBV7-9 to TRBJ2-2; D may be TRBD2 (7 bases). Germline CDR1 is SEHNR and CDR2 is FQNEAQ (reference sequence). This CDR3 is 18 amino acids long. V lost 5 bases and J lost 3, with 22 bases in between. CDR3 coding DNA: TGTGCCAGCAGCCGAGGGGGACTACTTACTCGGGACACCGGGGAGCTGTTTTTT. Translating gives CASSRGGLLTRDTGELFF.

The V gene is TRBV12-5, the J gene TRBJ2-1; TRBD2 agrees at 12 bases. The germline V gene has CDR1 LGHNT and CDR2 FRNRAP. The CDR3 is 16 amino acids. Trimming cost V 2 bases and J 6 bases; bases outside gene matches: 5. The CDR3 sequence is CASGLPSGRVSNEQFF. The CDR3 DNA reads TGTGCTAGTGGTTTGCCTAGCGGGAGGGTCTCCAATGAGCAGTTCTTC.

CDR3 nucleotides: TGTGCCAGCAGCCCGTCGGACAGGCTAAATCAGCCCCAGCATTTT. It encodes CASSPSDRLNQPQHF. The gene calls are TRBV11-2 and TRBJ1-5; 7 positions agree with TRBD1. V lost 5 bases, J lost 4 bases, and 8 bases stayed unmatched. CDR1 and CDR2 (germline): SGHAT, FQNNGV. The length of the CDR3 is 15 residues.

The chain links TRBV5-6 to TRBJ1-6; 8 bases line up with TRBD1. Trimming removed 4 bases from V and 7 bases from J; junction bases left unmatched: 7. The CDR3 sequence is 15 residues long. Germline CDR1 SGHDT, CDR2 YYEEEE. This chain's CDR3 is CASSGTGVGNSPLHF. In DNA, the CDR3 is TGTGCCAGCAGCGGGACAGGCGTCGGAAATTCACCCCTCCACTTT.

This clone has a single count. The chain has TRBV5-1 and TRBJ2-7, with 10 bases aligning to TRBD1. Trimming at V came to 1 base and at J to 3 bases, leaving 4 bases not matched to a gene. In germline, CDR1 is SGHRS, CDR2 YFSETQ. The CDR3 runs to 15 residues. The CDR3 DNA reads TGCGCCAGCAGCTTGAGGACAGGGGGTATCTACGAGCAGTACTTC. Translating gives CASSLRTGGIYEQYF.

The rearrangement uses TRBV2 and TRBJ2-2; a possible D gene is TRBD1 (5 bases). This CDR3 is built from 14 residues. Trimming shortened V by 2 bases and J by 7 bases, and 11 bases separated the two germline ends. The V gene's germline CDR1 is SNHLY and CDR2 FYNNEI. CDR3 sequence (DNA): TGTGCCAGCAGTGAACAGGGTTCGAACGGGGAGCTGTTTTTT. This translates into CASSEQGSNGELFF.

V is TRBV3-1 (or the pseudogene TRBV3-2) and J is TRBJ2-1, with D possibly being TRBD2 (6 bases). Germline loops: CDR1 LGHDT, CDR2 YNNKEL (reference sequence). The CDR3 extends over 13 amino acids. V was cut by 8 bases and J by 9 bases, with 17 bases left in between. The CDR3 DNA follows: TGTGCCAGCTGTCTGATCGGGGGAGGTGAGCAGTTCTTC. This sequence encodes CASCLIGGGEQFF.

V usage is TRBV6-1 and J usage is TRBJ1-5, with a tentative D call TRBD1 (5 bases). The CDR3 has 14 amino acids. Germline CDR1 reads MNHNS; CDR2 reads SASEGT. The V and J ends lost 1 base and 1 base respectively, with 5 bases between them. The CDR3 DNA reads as TGTGCCAGCAGTGAAGGACAGAGCAATCAGCCCCAGCATTTT. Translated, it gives CASSEGQSNQPQHF.

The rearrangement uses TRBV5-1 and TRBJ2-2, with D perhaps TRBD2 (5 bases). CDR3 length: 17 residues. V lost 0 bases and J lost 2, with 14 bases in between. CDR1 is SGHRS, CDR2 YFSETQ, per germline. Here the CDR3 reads CASSLGPGSINTGELFF. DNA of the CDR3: TGCGCCAGCAGCTTGGGGCCGGGGTCAATAAACACCGGGGAGCTGTTTTTT.

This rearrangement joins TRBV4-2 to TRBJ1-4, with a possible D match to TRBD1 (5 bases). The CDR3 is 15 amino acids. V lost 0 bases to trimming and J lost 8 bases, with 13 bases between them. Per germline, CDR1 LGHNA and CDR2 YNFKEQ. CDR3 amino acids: CASSQDIGGWEKLFF. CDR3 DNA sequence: TGTGCCAGCAGCCAAGATATCGGGGGTTGGGAAAAACTGTTTTTT.

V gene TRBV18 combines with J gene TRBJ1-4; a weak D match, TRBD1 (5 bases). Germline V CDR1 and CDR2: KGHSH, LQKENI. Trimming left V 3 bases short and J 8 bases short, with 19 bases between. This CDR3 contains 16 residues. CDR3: CASSPRQGVFNEKLFF. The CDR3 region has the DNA TGTGCCAGCTCACCTCGCCAGGGCGTCTTTAACGAAAAACTGTTTTTT.

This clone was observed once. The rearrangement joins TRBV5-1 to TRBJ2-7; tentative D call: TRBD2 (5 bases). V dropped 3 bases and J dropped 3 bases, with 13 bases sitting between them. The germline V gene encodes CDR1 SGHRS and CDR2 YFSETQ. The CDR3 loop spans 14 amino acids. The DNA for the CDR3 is TGCGCCAGCAGCTCCGGACTGAACTTCTACGAGCAGTACTTC. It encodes CASSSGLNFYEQYF.

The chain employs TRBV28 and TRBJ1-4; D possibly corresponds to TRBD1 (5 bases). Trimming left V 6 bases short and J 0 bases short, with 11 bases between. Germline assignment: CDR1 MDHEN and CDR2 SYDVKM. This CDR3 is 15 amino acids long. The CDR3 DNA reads TGTGCCAGCAGAGACAGCGTTGCAACTAATGAAAAACTGTTTTTT. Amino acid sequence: CASRDSVATNEKLFF.

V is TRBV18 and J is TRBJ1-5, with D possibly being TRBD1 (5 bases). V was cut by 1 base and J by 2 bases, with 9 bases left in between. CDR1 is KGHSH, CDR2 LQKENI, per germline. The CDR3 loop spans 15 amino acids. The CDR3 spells CASSPQGMGNQPQHF. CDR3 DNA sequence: TGTGCCAGCTCACCACAGGGGATGGGCAATCAGCCCCAGCATTTT.